A single sample is the source of the 20 T cell receptor beta chains below, sequenced in a study of T cells after yellow fever vaccination. TCRdb passed the 5' RACE reads through MiXCR, listing each CDR3 protein once. The repertoire holds 450,000 to 600,000 distinct CDR3 sequences, with about a sixth as singletons. The source material was PBMCs, sampled roughly 5 days after the first yellow fever vaccination. The receptor set was obtained from a man between 18 and 35 years old who received the YFV17D yellow fever vaccine.

This clonotype was seen many times. The rearrangement uses TRBV7-9 and TRBJ1-3; D remains unclear. This CDR3 region has 11 residues. Deletions cut 8 bases from V and 2 bases from J, with 4 bases between. CDR1 is SEHNR, CDR2 FQNEAQ, per germline (reference sequence). CDR3 residues: CASEPGNTIYF. Here the CDR3 DNA reads TGTGCCAGCGAACCTGGAAACACCATATATTTT.

This clonotype turned up a few times. CDR3 coding DNA: TGTGCCAGCAGTGACTCGAATGGGGGAAATGAGCAGTTCTTC. Translating it yields CASSDSNGGNEQFF. The chain combines TRBV6-4 with TRBJ2-1; TRBD1 or TRBD2 may be the D gene (5 bases each). The V end was cut by 0 bases, the J end by 7 bases, with 10 bases between. There are 14 residues in the CDR3. CDR1 and CDR2 from the germline V gene are MRHNA and SNTAGT.

In its sample, this clonotype was seen a few times. V is TRBV12-3 or TRBV12-4 and J is TRBJ1-4, with D possibly matching TRBD1 (6 bases). V was clipped by 6 bases and J by 8 bases, with 16 bases between them. The CDR3 runs to 14 residues. The CDR3 here is CASRPDRPGEKLFF. The CDR3 DNA reads as TGTGCCAGCAGGCCGGACAGACCGGGGGAAAAACTGTTTTTT.

This clonotype was observed a few times. The genes are TRBV4-2 and TRBJ1-3; D is uncertain. The CDR3 loop spans 18 amino acids. The V and J ends lost 0 bases and 0 bases respectively, with 15 bases between them. Germline CDR1 is LGHNA and CDR2 is YNFKEQ. The CDR3 is CASSQDVAPLFSGNTIYF. CDR3 bases: TGTGCCAGCAGCCAAGATGTTGCCCCACTATTCTCTGGAAACACCATATATTTT.

The V and J genes are TRBV4-2 and TRBJ1-1, with D unclear. The germline V gene encodes CDR1 LGHNA and CDR2 YNFKEQ. The CDR3 is 14 residues long. The V and J ends lost 0 bases and 3 bases respectively, with 8 bases between them. For the CDR3, the DNA is TGTGCCAGCAGCCAAGAGAGGGTGGACACTGAAGCTTTCTTT. It is translated as CASSQERVDTEAFF.

This clonotype was counted between two and nine times. V gene TRBV20-1 combines with J gene TRBJ2-5; D is unresolved. The V end lost 2 bases, the J end lost 5 bases, and 9 bases lay between the germline ends. The CDR3 runs to 12 residues. The germline V gene has CDR1 DFQATT and CDR2 SNEGSKA (reference sequence). The CDR3: CSARRVAETQYF. The CDR3 bases are TGCAGTGCTAGACGGGTTGCGGAGACCCAGTACTTC.

The sample holds a few counts of this clonotype. The chain recombines TRBV7-2 with TRBJ2-7, with a possible D match to TRBD1 (5 bases). The germline V gene has CDR1 SGHTA and CDR2 FQGNSA. The V and J ends lost 1 base and 5 bases respectively, with 9 bases between them. The CDR3 is 13 amino acids. CDR3 amino acids: CASSLENRHEQYF. CDR3 DNA: TGTGCCAGCAGCTTAGAGAACAGGCACGAGCAGTACTTC.

The V and J genes are TRBV28 and TRBJ2-7, with a possible D match to TRBD1 (7 bases). V was pared by 7 bases and J by 3 bases, with 25 bases between. CDR1 and CDR2 from the germline V gene are MDHEN and SYDVKM. The CDR3 length is 17 residues. The CDR3 spells CASTPGGQDYLNYEQYV. The CDR3 nucleotides read TGTGCCAGCACCCCCGGAGGACAGGACTACCTAAACTACGAGCAGTACGTC.

The chain couples TRBV4-3 to TRBJ2-7, with 11 bases aligning to TRBD1. There are 15 residues in the CDR3. The germline gives CDR1 LGHNA, CDR2 YSLEER. The ends lost 4 bases at V and 5 bases at J; junction bases unmatched: 7. CDR3 sequence reads: CASSPWTGGRDEQYF. For the CDR3, the DNA is TGCGCCAGCAGCCCATGGACAGGGGGCAGGGACGAGCAGTACTTC.

This clonotype showed up just a few times. The V gene is TRBV3-1, the J gene TRBJ2-5, with a weak D call TRBD1 (6 bases). The CDR3 sequence is 18 residues long. Germline V gene data show CDR1 as LGHDT and CDR2 as YNNKEL (reference sequence). The V gene lost 0 bases and the J gene lost 5 bases, with 22 bases spanning the gap. CDR3 amino acids: CASSQDGPRGRIVETQYF. CDR3 bases: TGTGCCAGCAGCCAAGACGGGCCTAGGGGGAGAATCGTCGAGACCCAGTACTTC.

V is TRBV29-1 and J is TRBJ2-5; a possible D gene is TRBD1 (6 bases). The CDR3 is 12 residues long. Germline loops: CDR1 SQVTM, CDR2 ANQGSEA. With 7 bases removed from V and 2 bases from J, the gap between germline ends came to 11 bases. In DNA form, the CDR3 reads TGCAGCGCCGGGACAATACAAGAGACCCAGTACTTC. Encoded protein: CSAGTIQETQYF.

The V and J genes are TRBV9 and TRBJ1-6, with D unclear. V was clipped by 0 bases and J by 6 bases, with 10 bases between them. The CDR3 is 15 residues long. CDR1 is SGDLS and CDR2 is YYNGEE in the germline V gene. In DNA form, the CDR3 reads TGTGCCAGCAGCGTAGTAGGAAACATTAATTCACCCCTCCACTTT. The encoded protein is CASSVVGNINSPLHF.

The chain carries TRBV5-1 and TRBJ2-5; D tentatively fits TRBD1 or TRBD2 (6 bases each). The CDR3 has 15 residues. CDR1 SGHRS and CDR2 YFSETQ come from the germline V gene. Between the trimmed V and J ends, which lost 4 bases and 2 bases, there was a span of 15 bases. CDR3 amino acids: CASSRSRGDQETQYF. CDR3 sequence (DNA): TGCGCCAGCAGCCGCAGTAGGGGGGATCAAGAGACCCAGTACTTC.

The chain uses TRBV4-3 and TRBJ1-2, with D perhaps matching TRBD1 (6 bases). There are 16 residues in the CDR3. Germline lookup yields CDR1 LGHNA and CDR2 YSLEER. V was clipped by 3 bases and J by 0 bases, with 14 bases between them. CDR3 sequence (DNA): TGCGCCAGCAGCCACCTTGGACAGCCTGCTAACTATGGCTACACCTTC. Amino acid sequence: CASSHLGQPANYGYTF.

There are a few counts of this clonotype. The chain joins TRBV2 to TRBJ2-5; D may be TRBD2 (5 bases). Germline CDR1 and CDR2: SNHLY and FYNNEI. The CDR3 is 13 amino acids. Trimming pared 6 bases from V and 3 bases from J, leaving 11 bases between. The CDR3, as DNA: TGTGCCAGCAGGGACGGGAACGAAGAGACCCAGTACTTC. Amino acids: CASRDGNEETQYF.

This chain connects TRBV20-1 to TRBJ2-5; 7 bases map to TRBD1. V lost 6 bases to trimming and J lost 0 bases; unmatched junction nucleotides: 13. The germline V gene encodes CDR1 DFQATT and CDR2 SNEGSKA (reference sequence). The CDR3 loop spans 16 amino acids. The CDR3 DNA follows: TGCAGTGCCCGACCCCTAAGAGACAGGGACCAAGAGACCCAGTACTTC. Protein product: CSARPLRDRDQETQYF.

The chain combines TRBV19 with TRBJ2-3; no clear D. Germline CDR1 and CDR2: LNHDA and SQIVND (reference sequence). V shed 6 bases and J shed 4 bases, with 14 bases lying between them. This CDR3 comprises 14 residues. CDR3 residues: CASSSAAAPDTQYF. The DNA for the CDR3 is TGTGCCAGTAGCAGCGCCGCGGCCCCAGATACGCAGTATTTT.

The chain links TRBV2 to TRBJ1-2, with 9 bases aligning to TRBD1. In germline, CDR1 is SNHLY, CDR2 FYNNEI. The trim removed 5 bases at V and 8 bases at J, leaving 3 bases unmatched. The CDR3 has 12 amino acids. The CDR3 region is CASSRTGAGYTF. DNA for the CDR3: TGTGCCAGCAGTAGGACAGGGGCCGGCTACACCTTC.

This clonotype was seen more than once but under ten times. The CDR3 coding sequence is TGTGCCAGCAGCCCCACCAGGGGGCAAGAGACCCAGTACTTC. Encoded protein: CASSPTRGQETQYF. The chain combines TRBV7-9 with TRBJ2-5; 7 positions match TRBD1. The CDR3 extends over 14 amino acids. Germline-derived CDR1 and CDR2 are SEHNR and FQNEAQ (reference sequence). V was pared by 5 bases and J by 2 bases, with 5 bases of the junction left unmatched.

This rearrangement joins TRBV18 to TRBJ1-1; D remains unclear. Germline CDR1 KGHSH, CDR2 LQKENI. Trimming cost V 6 bases and J 4 bases, with 9 bases left between them. The CDR3 runs 12 residues. CDR3 loop: CASSPVATEAFF. Written as DNA, the CDR3 is TGTGCCAGCTCTCCGGTGGCCACTGAAGCTTTCTTT.